The rows below give T cell receptor beta chains drawn from one sample of a study of CD8+ T cells in alopecia areata. Assay: immunoSEQ multiplex PCR; the TCRdb copy retains only in-frame clones and omits some. The sample shows 100,000 to 150,000 clones, approximately 47% of them seen only once. Source material: NKG2D-low CD8+ T cells sorted from blood. All receptors come from a human donor with alopecia areata. The CDR3 runs from the conserved cysteine through the conserved F or W. Fields, in order: clone size, V gene, D gene, J gene, CDR3 protein, CDR3 DNA. The D gene is left open where the match is weak. Some rows have no size entry. The others give once, few or many, or a class for an expanded clone.

size: few
V: TRBV19
D: NA
J: TRBJ2-5
CDR3: CASSIAWDGEQETQYF
DNA: TGTGCCAGTAGTATAGCCTGGGACGGAGAACAAGAGACCCAGTACTTC

size: NA
V: TRBV28
D: NA
J: TRBJ2-3
CDR3: CASSLAILAGTDTQYF
DNA: TGTGCCAGCAGTTTAGCTATACTAGCAGGCACAGATACGCAGTATTTT

size: NA
V: TRBV29-1
D: NA
J: TRBJ1-2
CDR3: CSVENTDYGYTF
DNA: TGCAGCGTTGAAAACACGGATTATGGCTACACCTTC

size: NA
V: TRBV4-1
D: TRBD1
J: TRBJ2-7
CDR3: CASSQDNGQGYEQYF
DNA: TGCGCCAGCAGCCAAGATAATGGACAGGGCTACGAGCAGTACTTC

size: few
V: TRBV29-1
D: TRBD2
J: TRBJ2-1
CDR3: CSVEAPGTSFNEQFF
DNA: TGCAGCGTTGAGGCTCCCGGGACTAGCTTCAATGAGCAGTTCTTC

size: NA
V: TRBV29-1
D: TRBD2
J: TRBJ2-2
CDR3: CSAGLAGETGELFF
DNA: TGCAGCGCTGGACTAGCGGGAGAGACCGGGGAGCTGTTTTTT

size: NA
V: TRBV30
D: NA
J: TRBJ2-7
CDR3: CAGISDFLDEQYF
DNA: TGTGCCGGCATATCAGATTTCCTGGACGAGCAGTACTTC

size: NA
V: TRBV6-6
D: NA
J: TRBJ2-5
CDR3: CATRSGGGSRETQYF
DNA: TGTGCCACCCGAAGCGGAGGAGGATCTAGGGAGACCCAGTACTTC

size: NA
V: TRBV7-9
D: NA
J: TRBJ2-7
CDR3: CASSLLSGLSSYEQYF
DNA: TGTGCCAGCAGCTTACTTAGCGGACTGAGCTCCTACGAGCAGTACTTC

size: NA
V: TRBV4-1
D: NA
J: TRBJ1-2
CDR3: CASSQEGSGVHYGYTF
DNA: TGCGCCAGCAGCCAAGAGGGTTCCGGGGTTCACTATGGCTACACCTTC

size: NA
V: TRBV28
D: NA
J: TRBJ2-1
CDR3: CASSFRGNEQFF
DNA: TGTGCCAGCAGTTTCCGCGGTAATGAGCAGTTCTTC

size: NA
V: TRBV29-1
D: TRBD1
J: TRBJ1-1
CDR3: CSVEDRVIGEAFF
DNA: TGCAGCGTTGAGGACAGGGTTATTGGTGAAGCTTTCTTT

size: few
V: TRBV4-3
D: NA
J: TRBJ2-4
CDR3: CASSQDAGTSGNIQYF
DNA: TGCGCCAGCAGCCAAGATGCGGGGACCTCCGGAAACATTCAGTACTTC

size: NA
V: TRBV2
D: NA
J: TRBJ2-2
CDR3: CASLIGGAGELFF
DNA: TGTGCCAGCCTCATCGGGGGAGCCGGGGAGCTGTTTTTT

size: few
V: TRBV29-1
D: TRBD1
J: TRBJ2-3
CDR3: CSANPFRPQGVSTDTQYF
DNA: TGCAGTGCTAACCCTTTCCGGCCACAGGGGGTAAGCACAGATACGCAGTATTTT

size: NA
V: TRBV4-1
D: NA
J: TRBJ2-3
CDR3: CASSQTGGGLSTDTQYF
DNA: TGCGCCAGCAGCCAGACGGGCGGGGGCCTCAGCACAGATACGCAGTATTTT

size: few
V: TRBV29-1
D: TRBD2
J: TRBJ2-3
CDR3: CSVSGGASDTQYF
DNA: TGCAGCGTTAGCGGGGGGGCATCTGATACGCAGTATTTT

size: NA
V: TRBV2
D: TRBD1
J: TRBJ2-3
CDR3: CASRASTGDVDTQYF
DNA: TGTGCCAGCAGAGCGTCGACAGGGGACGTAGATACGCAGTATTTT

size: NA
V: TRBV29-1
D: TRBD1
J: TRBJ2-7
CDR3: CSAVGQGFGEQYF
DNA: TGCAGCGCCGTGGGACAGGGGTTCGGCGAGCAGTACTTC

size: few
V: TRBV9
D: NA
J: TRBJ1-2
CDR3: CASSARENYGYTF
DNA: TGTGCCAGCAGCGCGCGGGAAAACTATGGCTACACCTTC

size: NA
V: TRBV11-2
D: NA
J: TRBJ2-2
CDR3: CASSLDPGHYTGELFF
DNA: TGTGCCAGCAGCTTGGATCCCGGACACTACACCGGGGAGCTGTTTTTT

size: NA
V: TRBV4-1
D: TRBD1
J: TRBJ2-2
CDR3: CASSPSQGTTGELFF
DNA: TGCGCCAGCAGCCCATCACAGGGGACCACCGGGGAGCTGTTTTTT

size: NA
V: TRBV29-1
D: NA
J: TRBJ2-5
CDR3: CSAQGSAEYQETQYF
DNA: TGCAGCGCCCAAGGAAGCGCCGAGTACCAAGAGACCCAGTACTTC

size: NA
V: TRBV30
D: NA
J: TRBJ2-3
CDR3: CAWSVMHTDTQYF
DNA: TGTGCCTGGAGTGTGATGCACACAGATACGCAGTATTTT

size: NA
V: TRBV28
D: NA
J: TRBJ2-3
CDR3: CASSSSDTQYF
DNA: TGTGCCAGCAGTTCGTCAGATACGCAGTATTTT

size: once
V: TRBV27
D: NA
J: TRBJ2-7
CDR3: CASSSHSYEQYF
DNA: TGTGCCAGCAGTTCCCACTCCTACGAGCAGTACTTC

size: NA
V: TRBV20-1
D: NA
J: TRBJ2-5
CDR3: CSAIEETQYF
DNA: TGCAGTGCTATCGAAGAGACCCAGTACTTC

size: few
V: TRBV11-2
D: NA
J: TRBJ2-2
CDR3: CASSSNTGELFF
DNA: TGTGCCAGCAGCTCTAACACCGGGGAGCTGTTTTTT

size: few
V: TRBV29-1
D: NA
J: TRBJ2-2
CDR3: CSVERSRVGGELFF
DNA: TGCAGCGTTGAACGGTCCAGGGTTGGCGGGGAGCTGTTTTTT

size: few
V: TRBV5-1
D: NA
J: TRBJ1-1
CDR3: CASSLEGGDTEAFF
DNA: TGCGCCAGCAGCTTGGAGGGTGGGGACACTGAAGCTTTCTTT

size: NA
V: TRBV7-2
D: NA
J: TRBJ2-7
CDR3: CASSLVSEVSNEQYF
DNA: TGTGCCAGCAGCTTGGTTTCAGAGGTGTCCAACGAGCAGTACTTC

size: NA
V: TRBV7-3
D: TRBD1
J: TRBJ2-7
CDR3: CASSQGDHYEQYF
DNA: TGTGCCAGCAGCCAGGGGGACCATTACGAGCAGTACTTC

size: NA
V: TRBV20-1
D: TRBD1
J: TRBJ2-7
CDR3: CSARGDRVYF
DNA: TGCAGTGCTAGAGGGGACAGGGTGTACTTC

size: few
V: TRBV14
D: TRBD1
J: TRBJ2-1
CDR3: CASSHLGQRAYNEQFF
DNA: TGTGCCAGCAGTCACCTGGGACAGCGAGCCTACAATGAGCAGTTCTTC

size: few
V: TRBV28
D: TRBD2
J: TRBJ2-5
CDR3: CASSSRLAGNQETQYF
DNA: TGTGCCAGCAGTTCACGACTAGCGGGGAACCAAGAGACCCAGTACTTC

size: NA
V: TRBV5-1
D: NA
J: TRBJ2-2
CDR3: CASSSGSGELFF
DNA: TGCGCCAGCAGCTCCGGGTCCGGGGAGCTGTTTTTT

size: NA
V: TRBV29-1
D: TRBD1
J: TRBJ1-4
CDR3: CSGFRGSGTTNEKLFF
DNA: TGCAGCGGATTCAGGGGGAGCGGAACAACTAATGAAAAACTGTTTTTT

size: few
V: TRBV7-9
D: NA
J: TRBJ2-6
CDR3: CASSFNNAGANVLTF
DNA: TGTGCCAGCAGCTTCAACAATGCTGGGGCCAACGTCCTGACTTTC

size: few
V: TRBV29-1
D: TRBD1
J: TRBJ2-7
CDR3: CSAAGGQSYEQYF
DNA: TGCAGCGCCGCAGGGGGCCAAAGCTACGAGCAGTACTTC

size: NA
V: TRBV9
D: TRBD2
J: TRBJ2-1
CDR3: CASSVVGDGREEQFF
DNA: TGTGCCAGCAGCGTAGTTGGGGACGGGAGGGAGGAGCAGTTCTTC

size: NA
V: TRBV6-1
D: NA
J: TRBJ2-6
CDR3: CASSLGRSGANVLTF
DNA: TGTGCCAGCAGCCTTGGGCGCTCTGGGGCCAACGTCCTGACTTTC

size: few
V: TRBV29-1
D: NA
J: TRBJ1-1
CDR3: CSVEGGFEAFF
DNA: TGCAGCGTTGAAGGGGGGTTTGAAGCTTTCTTT

size: few
V: TRBV14
D: NA
J: TRBJ2-7
CDR3: CASSPDWDTSYEQYF
DNA: TGTGCCAGCAGCCCAGATTGGGACACCTCTTACGAGCAGTACTTC

size: NA
V: TRBV29-1
D: TRBD1
J: TRBJ2-7
CDR3: CSVGAGTGGIEQYF
DNA: TGCAGCGTTGGGGCCGGGACAGGGGGTATCGAGCAGTACTTC

size: NA
V: TRBV30
D: NA
J: TRBJ2-7
CDR3: CAGETASYEQYF
DNA: TGTGCCGGTGAGACAGCTTCCTACGAGCAGTACTTC

size: NA
V: TRBV30
D: TRBD2
J: TRBJ2-5
CDR3: CAWSNSGGETQYF
DNA: TGTGCCTGGTCGAATAGCGGGGGAGAGACCCAGTACTTC

size: NA
V: TRBV28
D: NA
J: TRBJ1-5
CDR3: CASSLFGSYSNQPQHF
DNA: TGTGCCAGCAGTTTGTTCGGTTCCTATAGCAATCAGCCCCAGCATTTT

size: NA
V: TRBV29-1
D: NA
J: TRBJ2-7
CDR3: CSGTTGTRPYEQYF
DNA: TGCAGCGGAACAACCGGGACAAGACCCTACGAGCAGTACTTC